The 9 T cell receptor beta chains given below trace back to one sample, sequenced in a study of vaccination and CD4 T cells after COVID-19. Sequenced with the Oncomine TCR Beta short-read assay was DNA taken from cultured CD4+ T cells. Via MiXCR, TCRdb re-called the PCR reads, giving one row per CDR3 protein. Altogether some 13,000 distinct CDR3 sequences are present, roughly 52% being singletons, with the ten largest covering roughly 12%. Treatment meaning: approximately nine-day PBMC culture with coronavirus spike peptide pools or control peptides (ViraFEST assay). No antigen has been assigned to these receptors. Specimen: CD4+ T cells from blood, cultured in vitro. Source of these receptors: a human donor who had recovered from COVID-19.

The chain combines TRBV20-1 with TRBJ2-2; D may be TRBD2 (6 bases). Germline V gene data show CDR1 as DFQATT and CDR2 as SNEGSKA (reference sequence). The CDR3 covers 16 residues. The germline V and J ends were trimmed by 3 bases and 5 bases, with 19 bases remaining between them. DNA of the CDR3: TGCAGTGCTAGGCAACCGGGACTCCTAAGAACCGGGGAGCTGTTTTTT. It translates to CSARQPGLLRTGELFF.

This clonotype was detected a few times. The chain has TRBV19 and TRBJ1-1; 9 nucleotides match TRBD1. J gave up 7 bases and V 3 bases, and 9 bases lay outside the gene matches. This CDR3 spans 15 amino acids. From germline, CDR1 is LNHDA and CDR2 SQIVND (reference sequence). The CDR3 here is CASSIQGQGIVEAFF. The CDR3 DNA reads TGTGCCAGTAGTATTCAAGGACAGGGGATTGTTGAAGCTTTCTTT.

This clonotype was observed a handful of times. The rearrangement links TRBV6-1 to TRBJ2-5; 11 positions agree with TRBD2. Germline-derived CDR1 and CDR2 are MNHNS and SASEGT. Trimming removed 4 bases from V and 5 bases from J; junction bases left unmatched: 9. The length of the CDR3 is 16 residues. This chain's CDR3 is CASSGYSGGGSETQYF. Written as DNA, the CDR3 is TGTGCCAGCAGTGGTTATAGCGGGGGGGGTTCGGAGACCCAGTACTTC.

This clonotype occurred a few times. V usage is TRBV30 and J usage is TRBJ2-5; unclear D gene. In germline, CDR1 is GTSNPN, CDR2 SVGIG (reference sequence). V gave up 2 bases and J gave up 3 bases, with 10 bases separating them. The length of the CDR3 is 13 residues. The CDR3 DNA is TGTGCCTGGAGTCTCGACCGAAAAGAGACCCAGTACTTC. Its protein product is CAWSLDRKETQYF.

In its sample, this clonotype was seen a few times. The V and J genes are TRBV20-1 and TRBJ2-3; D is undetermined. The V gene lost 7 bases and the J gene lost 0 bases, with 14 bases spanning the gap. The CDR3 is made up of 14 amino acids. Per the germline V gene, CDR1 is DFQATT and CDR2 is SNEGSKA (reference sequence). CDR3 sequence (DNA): TGCAGTGTCCAAAAGGTTAGGAGCACAGATACGCAGTATTTT. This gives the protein CSVQKVRSTDTQYF.

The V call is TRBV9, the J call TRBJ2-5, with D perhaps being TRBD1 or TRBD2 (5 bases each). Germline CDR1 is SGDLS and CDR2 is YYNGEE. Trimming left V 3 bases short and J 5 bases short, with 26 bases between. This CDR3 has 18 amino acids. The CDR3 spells CASSAQPPGPTTGETQYF. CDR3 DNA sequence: TGTGCCAGCAGCGCTCAACCTCCGGGACCAACGACTGGTGAGACCCAGTACTTC. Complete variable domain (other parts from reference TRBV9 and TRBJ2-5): DSGVTQTPKHLITATGQRVTLRCSPRSGDLSVYWYQQSLDQGLQFLIQYYNGEERAKGNILERFSAQQFPDLHSELNLSSLELGDSALYFCASSAQPPGPTTGETQYFGPGTRLLVL.

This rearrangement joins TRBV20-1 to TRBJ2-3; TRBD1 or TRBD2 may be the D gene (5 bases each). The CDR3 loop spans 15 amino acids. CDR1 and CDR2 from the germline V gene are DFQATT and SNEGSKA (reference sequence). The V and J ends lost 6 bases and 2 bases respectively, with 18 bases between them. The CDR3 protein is CSAILSAGTTDTQYF. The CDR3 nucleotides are TGCAGTGCCATTCTATCCGCAGGGACCACAGATACGCAGTATTTT.

CDR3: CASSLGQKQGYTF. The CDR3 DNA reads as TGTGCCAGCAGCTTAGGACAGAAGCAGGGCTACACCTTC. The rearrangement links TRBV7-9 to TRBJ1-2; D is possibly TRBD1 (5 bases). The CDR3 is 13 amino acids. The germline V gene has CDR1 SEHNR and CDR2 FQNEAQ (reference sequence). V shed 1 base and J shed 8 bases, with 11 bases lying between them.

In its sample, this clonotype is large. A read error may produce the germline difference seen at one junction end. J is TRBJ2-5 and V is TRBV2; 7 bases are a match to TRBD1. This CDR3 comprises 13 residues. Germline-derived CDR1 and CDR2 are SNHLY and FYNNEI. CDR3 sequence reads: CASSKARGETQYF. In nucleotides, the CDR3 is TGTGCCAGCAGTAAAGCCAGGGGGGAGACCCAGTACTTC.